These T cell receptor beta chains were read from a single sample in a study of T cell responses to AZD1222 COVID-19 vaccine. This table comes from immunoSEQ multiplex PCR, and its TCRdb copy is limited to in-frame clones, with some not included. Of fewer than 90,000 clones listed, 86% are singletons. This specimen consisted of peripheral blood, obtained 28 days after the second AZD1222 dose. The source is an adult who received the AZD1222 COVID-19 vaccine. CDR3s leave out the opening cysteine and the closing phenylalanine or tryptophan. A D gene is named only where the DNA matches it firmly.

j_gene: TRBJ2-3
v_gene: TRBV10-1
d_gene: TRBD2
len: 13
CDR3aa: ASSVAGGPADTQY

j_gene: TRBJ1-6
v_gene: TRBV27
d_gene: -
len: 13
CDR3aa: ASSRGQGTNSPLH

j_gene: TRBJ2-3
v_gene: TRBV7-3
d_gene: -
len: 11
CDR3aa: ASSHRGTDTQY

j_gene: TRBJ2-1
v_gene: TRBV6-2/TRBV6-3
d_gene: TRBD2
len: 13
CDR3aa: ASSLTSSGYNEQF

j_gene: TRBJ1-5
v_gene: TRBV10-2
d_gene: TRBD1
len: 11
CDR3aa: ASRTGWEQPQH

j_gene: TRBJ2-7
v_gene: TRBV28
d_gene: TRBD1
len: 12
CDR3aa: ASGRQGISYEQY

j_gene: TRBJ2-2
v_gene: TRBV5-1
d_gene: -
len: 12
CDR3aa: ASSRGGNTGELF

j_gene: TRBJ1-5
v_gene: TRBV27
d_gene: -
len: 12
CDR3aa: ASSFGQFNQPQH

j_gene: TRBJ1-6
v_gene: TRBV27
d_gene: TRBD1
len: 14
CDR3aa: ASRGTGGSYNSPIH

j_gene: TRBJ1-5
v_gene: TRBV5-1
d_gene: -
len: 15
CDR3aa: ASSPEGTGLSNQPQH

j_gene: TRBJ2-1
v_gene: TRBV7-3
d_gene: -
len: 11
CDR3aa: ASSPSSYNEQF

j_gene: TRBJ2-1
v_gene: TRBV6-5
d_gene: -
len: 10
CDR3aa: ATTPSDGEQF

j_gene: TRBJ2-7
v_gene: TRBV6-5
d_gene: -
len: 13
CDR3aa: ASSSEAADSYEQY

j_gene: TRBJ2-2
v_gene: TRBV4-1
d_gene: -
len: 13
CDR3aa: ASSLQRVPTGELF

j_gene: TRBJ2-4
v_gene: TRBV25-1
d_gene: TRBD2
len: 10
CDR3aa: ASRTSQNIQY

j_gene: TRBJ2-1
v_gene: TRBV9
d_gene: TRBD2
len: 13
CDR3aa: ASSATSGTGNEQF

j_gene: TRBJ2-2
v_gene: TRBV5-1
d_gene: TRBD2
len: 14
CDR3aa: ASRPPGGAGTGELF

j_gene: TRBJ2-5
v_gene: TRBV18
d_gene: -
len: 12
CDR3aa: ASSPGTAAETQY

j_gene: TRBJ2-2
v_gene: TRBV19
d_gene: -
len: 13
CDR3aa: ASSTRQANTGELF

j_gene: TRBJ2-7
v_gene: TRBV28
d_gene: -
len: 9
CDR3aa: ASIRGYEQY

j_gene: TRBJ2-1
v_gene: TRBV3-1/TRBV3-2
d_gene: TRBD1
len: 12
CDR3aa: ASSHEDRLNEQF

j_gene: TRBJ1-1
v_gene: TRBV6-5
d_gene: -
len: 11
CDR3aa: ASTTLGDTEAF

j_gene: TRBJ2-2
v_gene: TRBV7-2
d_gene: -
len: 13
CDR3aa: ASSFLDRNTGELF

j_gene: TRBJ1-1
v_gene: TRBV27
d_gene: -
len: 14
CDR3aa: ASSLGRARWNTEAF

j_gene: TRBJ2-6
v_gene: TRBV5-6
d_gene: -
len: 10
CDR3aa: ASSLGWSVLT

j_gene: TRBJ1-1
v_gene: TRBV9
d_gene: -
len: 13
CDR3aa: ASSEWTVSNTEAF

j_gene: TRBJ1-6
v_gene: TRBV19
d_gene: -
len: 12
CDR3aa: ASTVNSQYSPLH

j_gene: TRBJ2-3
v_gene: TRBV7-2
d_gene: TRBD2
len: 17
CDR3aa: ASSTRTSGGAVRTDTQY

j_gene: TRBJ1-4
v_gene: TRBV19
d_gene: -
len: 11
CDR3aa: ASRPRGGEKLF

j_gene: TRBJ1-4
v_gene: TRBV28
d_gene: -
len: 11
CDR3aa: ASREGNNEKLF

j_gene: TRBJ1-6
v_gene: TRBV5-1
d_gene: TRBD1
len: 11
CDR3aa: ASSRDRASPLH

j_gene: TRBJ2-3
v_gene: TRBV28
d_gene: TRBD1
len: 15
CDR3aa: ASRRDRGRDWADTQY

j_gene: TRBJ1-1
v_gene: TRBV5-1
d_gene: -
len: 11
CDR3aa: ASSLGAGTEAF

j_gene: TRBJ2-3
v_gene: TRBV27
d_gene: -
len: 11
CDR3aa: ASSRQGGDTQY

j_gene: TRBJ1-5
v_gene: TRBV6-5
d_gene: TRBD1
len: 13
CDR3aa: ASSQDRGGNQPQH

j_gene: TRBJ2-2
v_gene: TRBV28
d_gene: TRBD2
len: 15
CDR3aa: ASSLASGNRNTGELF

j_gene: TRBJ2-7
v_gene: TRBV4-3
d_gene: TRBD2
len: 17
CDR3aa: ASSQDRGAGGPRAYEQY

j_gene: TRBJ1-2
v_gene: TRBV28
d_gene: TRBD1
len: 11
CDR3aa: ASSADRVSGYT

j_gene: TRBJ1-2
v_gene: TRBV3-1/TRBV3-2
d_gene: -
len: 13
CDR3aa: ASSQAPGPPGGYT

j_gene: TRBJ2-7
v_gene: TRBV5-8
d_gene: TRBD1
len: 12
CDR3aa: ASSSGTGIEEQY

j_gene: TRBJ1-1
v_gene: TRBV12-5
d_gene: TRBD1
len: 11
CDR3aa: ASVGQTNTEAF

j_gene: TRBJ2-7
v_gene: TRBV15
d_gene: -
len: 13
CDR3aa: ATSRGAGTPYEQY

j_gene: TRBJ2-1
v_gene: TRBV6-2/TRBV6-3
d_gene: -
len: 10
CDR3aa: ASSYESWKQF

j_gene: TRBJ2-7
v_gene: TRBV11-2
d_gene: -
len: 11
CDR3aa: ASSLIVGGEQY

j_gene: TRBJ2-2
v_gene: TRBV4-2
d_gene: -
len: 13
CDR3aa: ASTQRDENTGELF

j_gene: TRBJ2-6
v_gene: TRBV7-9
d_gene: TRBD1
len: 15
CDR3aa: ASSSRADRAGANVLT

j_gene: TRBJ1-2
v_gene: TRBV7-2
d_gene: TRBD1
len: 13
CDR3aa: ASSLGTGGSYGYT

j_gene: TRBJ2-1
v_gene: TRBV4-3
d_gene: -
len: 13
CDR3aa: ASSRDASSYNEQF

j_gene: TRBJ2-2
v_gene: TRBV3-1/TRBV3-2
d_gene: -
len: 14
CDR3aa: ASSLEEGASTGELF

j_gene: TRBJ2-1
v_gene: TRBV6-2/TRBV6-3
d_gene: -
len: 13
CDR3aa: ASSSSMGVYNEQF

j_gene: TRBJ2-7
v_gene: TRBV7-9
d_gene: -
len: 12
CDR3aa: ASSFRGEGYEQY

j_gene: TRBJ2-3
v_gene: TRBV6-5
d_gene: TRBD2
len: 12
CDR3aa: ATLGGSSTDTQY

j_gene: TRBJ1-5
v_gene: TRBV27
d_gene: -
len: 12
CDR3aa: ASSLWPLNQPQH